This T cell receptor beta chain appears in the sequencing data of a study of shared clonotypes between healthy human individuals. Study conclusions and caveats: The small donor group covered limited genetic and exposure diversity. The study generally estimated greater richness for naive than memory subsets.

TCRdb's table, derived via immunoSEQ multiplex PCR, lists solely in-frame clones and lacks some. This sample has approximately 740,000 clones, with over 65% found just once. Trimming cost V 6 bases and J 1 base, with 15 bases left between them. The CDR3 runs to 15 residues. CDR1 is SEHNR, CDR2 FQNEAQ, per germline (reference sequence). A split of CD4+ cells into CD45RA+ naive and CD45RA-negative memory subsets was performed. This clone was counted ten times or more. Antigen unknown. The origin of this receptor is a woman aged 25 to 39 in good health. Sequencing was done on a sample of memory CD4+ T cells sorted from blood. Specified subset: CD45RA-negative fraction. The chain combines TRBV7-9 with TRBJ1-1, with D maybe TRBD1 (5 bases). CDR3 nucleotides: TGTGCCAGCAGGTTAAAAGAGACAGCGAACACTGAAGCTTTCTTT. Residues: CASRLKETANTEAFF.